This T cell receptor beta chain originates from a study of response to subunit inactivated influenza vaccine. CDR1 and CDR2 from the germline V gene are SGHTA and FQGNSA. V lost 6 bases to trimming and J lost 2 bases, with 17 bases between them. The CDR3 extends over 16 amino acids. This clonotype was found a few times. Its antigen is not known. Points from the study as a whole: Each seasonal flu vaccination may recruit only limited new T cells, authors suggested.

TCRdb reanalysed the RT-PCR reads using MiXCR and keeps one entry per CDR3 protein. Of about 160,000 distinct CDR3 sequences detected, roughly a tenth appear once; the ten largest clones hold around 12%. This receptor was obtained from a man over 45 who received an inactivated influenza vaccine. This chain links TRBV7-2 with TRBJ1-3; no firm D call. The specimen comprised non-naive T cells sorted from PBMCs, sampled roughly 47 days after vaccination. The CDR3: CASSFSRAGTGNTIYF. The DNA for the CDR3 is TGTGCCAGCAGTTTCTCTAGGGCTGGCACTGGAAACACCATATATTTT.